The clone carrying this T cell receptor beta chain was recorded once. Original data processing: Reference gene primers were amplified, and this amplification served to estimate nucleated cell counts. Sequencing was performed with immunoSEQ multiplex PCR; in TCRdb, only in-frame clones are kept and a portion is missing. Clone size and the V and J calls come from that table; the DNA yielded D and trimming. The sample holds tens of thousands of clones, 75% to 90% seen once. This sample is drawn from a study of blood T cell repertoires in COVID-19. The wider study: Sites across the United States, Italy and Spain contributed samples from acute and convalescent COVID-19. T cells, B-cell-depleted T cells, or PBMCs supplied cDNA or gDNA.

Looked up from germline, CDR1 is SNHLY and CDR2 is FYNNEI. The CDR3 runs 14 residues. J gave up 4 bases and V 4 bases, and 3 bases lay outside the gene matches. This receptor was taken from a man in his thirties or forties with acute or convalescent COVID-19. V gene TRBV2 combines with J gene TRBJ1-4; TRBD1 matches 7 bases. Material: peripheral blood. The CDR3 protein is CASSADRVNEKLFF. Here the CDR3 DNA reads TGTGCCAGCAGTGCCGACAGGGTTAATGAAAAACTGTTTTTT.